These T cell receptor beta chains were read from a single sample in a study of shared clonotypes between healthy human individuals. TCRdb's copy holds only in-frame clones and misses some; the assay was immunoSEQ multiplex PCR. The sample comprises roughly 2 million clones, about 95% of which are singletons, and approximately 1.2% rests with the top ten. Sequences were obtained from naive CD8+ T cells sorted from blood. The source of these receptors is a man younger than 35 in good health. Each CDR3 is given with its conserved first and last residue. D genes are given only for firm matches. Size is omitted from some rows. Given values are once, few, many or a class for expanded clones.

j_gene: TRBJ2-4
v_gene: TRBV10-1
d_gene: TRBD2
abundance: NA
CDR3nt: TGCGCCAGCAGTGACACGGGGGGGCCTAACATTCAGTACTTC
CDR3aa: CASSDTGGPNIQYF

j_gene: TRBJ1-5
v_gene: TRBV5-8
d_gene: NA
abundance: NA
CDR3nt: TGTGCCAGCAGCCCGTGGACAATAGAGGGGAATCAGCCCCAGCATTTT
CDR3aa: CASSPWTIEGNQPQHF

j_gene: TRBJ1-2
v_gene: TRBV5-4
d_gene: NA
abundance: NA
CDR3nt: TGTGCCAGCAGCTTTCAAGGGGCGGACTATGGCTACACCTTC
CDR3aa: CASSFQGADYGYTF

j_gene: TRBJ2-2
v_gene: TRBV5-1
d_gene: TRBD2
abundance: NA
CDR3nt: TGCGCCAGCAGCTTTCCAACCGGGACTAGCGAAGCCGGGGAGCTGTTTTTT
CDR3aa: CASSFPTGTSEAGELFF

j_gene: TRBJ2-2
v_gene: TRBV6-5
d_gene: NA
abundance: NA
CDR3nt: TGTGCCAGCAGGAGACTAGGACAGAACACCGGGGAGCTGTTTTTT
CDR3aa: CASRRLGQNTGELFF

j_gene: TRBJ1-5
v_gene: TRBV2
d_gene: TRBD1
abundance: NA
CDR3nt: TGTGCCAGCAGTGCGGGACAGGGGAACGGGTATAGCAATCAGCCCCAGCATTTT
CDR3aa: CASSAGQGNGYSNQPQHF

j_gene: TRBJ1-1
v_gene: TRBV18
d_gene: TRBD1
abundance: once
CDR3nt: TGTGCCAGCTCACCACCGGGGGACAGCCTTGAAGCTTTCTTT
CDR3aa: CASSPPGDSLEAFF

j_gene: TRBJ2-7
v_gene: TRBV13
d_gene: NA
abundance: NA
CDR3nt: TGTGCCAGCAGCTTCCCGAACTCCTACGAGCAGTACTTC
CDR3aa: CASSFPNSYEQYF

j_gene: TRBJ2-7
v_gene: TRBV5-4
d_gene: TRBD1
abundance: NA
CDR3nt: TGTGCCAGCAGCTTTCAGGGGGCCCACTCCTACGAGCAGTACTTC
CDR3aa: CASSFQGAHSYEQYF

j_gene: TRBJ1-2
v_gene: TRBV7-9
d_gene: NA
abundance: NA
CDR3nt: TGTGCCAGCACCATGGGGGGCGTTGGCTACACCTTC
CDR3aa: CASTMGGVGYTF

j_gene: TRBJ1-1
v_gene: TRBV10-3
d_gene: TRBD1
abundance: once
CDR3nt: TGTGCCATCAGTGATACCAGGGGGCGAAACACTGAAGCTTTCTTT
CDR3aa: CAISDTRGRNTEAFF

j_gene: TRBJ2-1
v_gene: TRBV5-4
d_gene: NA
abundance: once
CDR3nt: TGTGCCAGCAGTCCCGCGGGACTGGACTACAATGAGCAGTTCTTC
CDR3aa: CASSPAGLDYNEQFF

j_gene: TRBJ1-1
v_gene: TRBV13
d_gene: TRBD1
abundance: NA
CDR3nt: TGTGCCAGCAGCTTAGAGGACAGGGGTACTGAAGCTTTCTTT
CDR3aa: CASSLEDRGTEAFF

j_gene: TRBJ1-4
v_gene: TRBV21-1
d_gene: NA
abundance: NA
CDR3nt: TGTGCCAGCAGCTTCGAGGGGGGCGAGTTGTTTTTT
CDR3aa: CASSFEGGELFF

j_gene: TRBJ2-7
v_gene: TRBV7-9
d_gene: NA
abundance: NA
CDR3nt: TGTGCCAGTCAGACAGTAAGCTCCTACGAGCAGTACTTC
CDR3aa: CASQTVSSYEQYF

j_gene: TRBJ2-7
v_gene: TRBV27
d_gene: TRBD2
abundance: NA
CDR3nt: TGTGCCAGCAGTTTCTCTAGCGGATCCTACGAGCAGTACTTC
CDR3aa: CASSFSSGSYEQYF

j_gene: TRBJ2-7
v_gene: TRBV6-5
d_gene: NA
abundance: NA
CDR3nt: TGTGCCAGCAGTTACGGAACAGGATTCCCCTACGAGCAGTACTTC
CDR3aa: CASSYGTGFPYEQYF

j_gene: TRBJ2-7
v_gene: TRBV19
d_gene: NA
abundance: NA
CDR3nt: TGTGCCAGTAGTATGGGGCCGTCCTACGAGCAGTACTTC
CDR3aa: CASSMGPSYEQYF

j_gene: TRBJ2-1
v_gene: TRBV5-8
d_gene: NA
abundance: NA
CDR3nt: TGTGCCAGCAGGGGGGACAAGACCTACAATGAGCAGTTCTTC
CDR3aa: CASRGDKTYNEQFF

j_gene: TRBJ2-1
v_gene: TRBV6-1
d_gene: TRBD2
abundance: NA
CDR3nt: TGTGCCAGCAGTGAAGAGATACTAGCGGGGGGGGACAATGAGCAGTTCTTC
CDR3aa: CASSEEILAGGDNEQFF

j_gene: TRBJ2-5
v_gene: TRBV4-3
d_gene: NA
abundance: once
CDR3nt: TGCGCCAGCAGCCAAGATTCCACTAGCCAAGAGACCCAGTACTTC
CDR3aa: CASSQDSTSQETQYF

j_gene: TRBJ2-3
v_gene: TRBV5-4
d_gene: NA
abundance: once
CDR3nt: TGTGCCAGCAGCTTTTCGGGAGCCACAGATACGCAGTATTTT
CDR3aa: CASSFSGATDTQYF

j_gene: TRBJ2-7
v_gene: TRBV5-5
d_gene: NA
abundance: NA
CDR3nt: TGTGCCAGCAGCTTGACCCAACAGGTGGTCTACGAGCAGTACTTC
CDR3aa: CASSLTQQVVYEQYF

j_gene: TRBJ1-2
v_gene: TRBV12-5
d_gene: NA
abundance: once
CDR3nt: TGTGAAGGGACAAGTCGGCTAAGCTATGGCTACACCTTC
CDR3aa: CEGTSRLSYGYTF

j_gene: TRBJ2-7
v_gene: TRBV11-2
d_gene: TRBD1
abundance: NA
CDR3nt: TGTGCCAGCAGTATACTCTCCCAGGGGGACGAGCAGTACTTC
CDR3aa: CASSILSQGDEQYF

j_gene: TRBJ2-7
v_gene: TRBV4-1
d_gene: NA
abundance: NA
CDR3nt: TGCGCCAGCAGCCACCCTGGGAGCGAGCAGTACTTC
CDR3aa: CASSHPGSEQYF

j_gene: TRBJ2-2
v_gene: TRBV2
d_gene: NA
abundance: NA
CDR3nt: TGTGCCACCCTTACACGGGGACCGACCGGGGAGCTGTTTTTT
CDR3aa: CATLTRGPTGELFF

j_gene: TRBJ1-2
v_gene: TRBV5-1
d_gene: TRBD1
abundance: once
CDR3nt: TGCGCCAGCAGCGGGACAGGGAATGGCTACACCTTC
CDR3aa: CASSGTGNGYTF

j_gene: TRBJ1-1
v_gene: TRBV5-6
d_gene: NA
abundance: NA
CDR3nt: TGTGCCAGCAGGGCCGGGACTCCAAGAGAGAGCGACACTGAAGCTTTCTTT
CDR3aa: CASRAGTPRESDTEAFF